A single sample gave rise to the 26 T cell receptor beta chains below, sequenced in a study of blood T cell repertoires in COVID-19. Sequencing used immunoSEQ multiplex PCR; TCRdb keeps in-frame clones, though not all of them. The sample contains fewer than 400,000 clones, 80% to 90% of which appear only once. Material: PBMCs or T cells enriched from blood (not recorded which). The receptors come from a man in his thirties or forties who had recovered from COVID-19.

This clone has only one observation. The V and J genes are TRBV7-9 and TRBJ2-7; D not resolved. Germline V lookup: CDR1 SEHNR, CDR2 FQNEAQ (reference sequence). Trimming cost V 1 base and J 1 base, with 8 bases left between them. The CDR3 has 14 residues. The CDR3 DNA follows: TGTGCCAGCAGCTTAGACGGTTCTTCCTACGAGCAGTACTTC. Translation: CASSLDGSSYEQYF.

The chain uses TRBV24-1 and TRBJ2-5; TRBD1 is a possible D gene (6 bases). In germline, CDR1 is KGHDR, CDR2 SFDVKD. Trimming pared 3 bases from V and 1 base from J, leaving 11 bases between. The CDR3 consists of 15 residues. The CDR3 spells CATSDLGQTQETQYF. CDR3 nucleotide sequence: TGTGCCACCAGTGATCTTGGACAGACCCAAGAGACCCAGTACTTC.

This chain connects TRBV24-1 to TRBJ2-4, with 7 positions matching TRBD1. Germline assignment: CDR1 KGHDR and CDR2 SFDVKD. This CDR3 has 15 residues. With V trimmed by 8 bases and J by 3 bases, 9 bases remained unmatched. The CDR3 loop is CATTPQGIDKNIQYF. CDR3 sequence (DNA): TGTGCCACCACCCCACAGGGGATAGACAAAAACATTCAGTACTTC.

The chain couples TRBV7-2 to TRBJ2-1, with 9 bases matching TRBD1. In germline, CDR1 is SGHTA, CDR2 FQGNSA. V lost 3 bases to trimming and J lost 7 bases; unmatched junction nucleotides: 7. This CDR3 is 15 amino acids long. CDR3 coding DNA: TGTGCCAGCAGCTTTGGGACAGGGATGGGTAATGAGCAGTTCTTC. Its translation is CASSFGTGMGNEQFF.

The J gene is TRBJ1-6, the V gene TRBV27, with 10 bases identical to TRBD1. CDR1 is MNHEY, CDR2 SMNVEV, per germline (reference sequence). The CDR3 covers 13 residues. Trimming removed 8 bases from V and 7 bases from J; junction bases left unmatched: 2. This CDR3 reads CASPGQGNSPLHF. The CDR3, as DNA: TGTGCCAGCCCGGGACAGGGGAATTCACCCCTCCACTTT.

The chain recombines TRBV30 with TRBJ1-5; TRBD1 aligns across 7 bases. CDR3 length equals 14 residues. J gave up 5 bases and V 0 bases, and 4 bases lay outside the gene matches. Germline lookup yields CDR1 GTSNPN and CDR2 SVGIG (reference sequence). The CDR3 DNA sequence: TGTGCCTGGAGTGTAGGAGGGGGCCATCAGCCCCAGCATTTT. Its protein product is CAWSVGGGHQPQHF.

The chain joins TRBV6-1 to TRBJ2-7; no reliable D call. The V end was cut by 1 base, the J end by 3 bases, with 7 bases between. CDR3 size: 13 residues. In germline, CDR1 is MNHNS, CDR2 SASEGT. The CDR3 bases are TGTGCCAGCAGTGAAGGTCTGAGCTACGAGCAGTACTTC. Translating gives CASSEGLSYEQYF.

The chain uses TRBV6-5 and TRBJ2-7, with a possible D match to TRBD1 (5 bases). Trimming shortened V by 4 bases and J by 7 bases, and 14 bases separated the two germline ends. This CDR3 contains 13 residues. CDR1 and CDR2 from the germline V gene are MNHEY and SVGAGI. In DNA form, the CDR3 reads TGTGCCAGCAGTTTTGACAGCTTAAGTGAGCAGTACTTC. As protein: CASSFDSLSEQYF.

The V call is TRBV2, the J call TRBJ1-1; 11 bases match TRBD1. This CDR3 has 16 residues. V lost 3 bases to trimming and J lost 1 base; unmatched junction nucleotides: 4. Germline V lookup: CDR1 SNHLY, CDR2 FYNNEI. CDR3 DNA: TGTGCCAGCAGTGAGGACAGGGGGCGAGCGAACACTGAAGCTTTCTTT. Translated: CASSEDRGRANTEAFF.

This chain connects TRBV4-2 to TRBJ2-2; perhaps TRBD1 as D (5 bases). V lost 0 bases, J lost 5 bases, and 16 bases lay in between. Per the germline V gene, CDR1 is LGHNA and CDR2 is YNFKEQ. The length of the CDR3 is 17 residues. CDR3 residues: CASSQDPRVIYTGELFF. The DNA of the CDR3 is TGTGCCAGCAGCCAAGACCCCAGGGTGATTTATACCGGGGAGCTGTTTTTT.

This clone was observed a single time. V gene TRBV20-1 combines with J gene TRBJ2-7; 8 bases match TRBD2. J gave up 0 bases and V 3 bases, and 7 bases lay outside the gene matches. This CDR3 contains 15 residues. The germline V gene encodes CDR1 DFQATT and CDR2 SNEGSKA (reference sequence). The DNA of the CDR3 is TGCAGTGCTAGTGGCGTAGCGGGGAACTCCTACGAGCAGTACTTC. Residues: CSASGVAGNSYEQYF.

CDR3 region: CASSQGRGANNYGYTF. In DNA form, the CDR3 reads TGTGCCAGCAGCCAGGGACGGGGGGCTAATAACTATGGCTACACCTTC. The chain has TRBV4-2 and TRBJ1-2, with D possibly matching TRBD1 (6 bases). Germline lookup yields CDR1 LGHNA and CDR2 YNFKEQ. CDR3 size: 16 residues. Trimming cost V 3 bases and J 1 base, with 15 bases left between them.

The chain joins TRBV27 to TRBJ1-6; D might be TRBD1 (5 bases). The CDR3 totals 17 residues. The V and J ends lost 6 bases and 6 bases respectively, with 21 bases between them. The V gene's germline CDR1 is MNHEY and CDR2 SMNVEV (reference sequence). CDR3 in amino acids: CASRDLSRGGPNSPLHF. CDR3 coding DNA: TGTGCCAGCAGGGACCTAAGCCGCGGGGGTCCTAATTCACCCCTCCACTTT.

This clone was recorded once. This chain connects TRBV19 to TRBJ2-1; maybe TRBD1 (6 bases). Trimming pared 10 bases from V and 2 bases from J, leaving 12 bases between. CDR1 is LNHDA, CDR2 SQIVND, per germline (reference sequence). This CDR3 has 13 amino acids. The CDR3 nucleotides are TGTGCCACTCCGGGACATACCTACAATGAGCAGTTCTTC. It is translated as CATPGHTYNEQFF.

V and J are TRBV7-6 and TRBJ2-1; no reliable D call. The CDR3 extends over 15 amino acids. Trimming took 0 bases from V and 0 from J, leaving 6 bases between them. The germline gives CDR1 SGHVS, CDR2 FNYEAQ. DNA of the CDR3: TGTGCCAGCAGCTTAGCGCCCAGCTCCTACAATGAGCAGTTCTTC. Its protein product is CASSLAPSSYNEQFF.

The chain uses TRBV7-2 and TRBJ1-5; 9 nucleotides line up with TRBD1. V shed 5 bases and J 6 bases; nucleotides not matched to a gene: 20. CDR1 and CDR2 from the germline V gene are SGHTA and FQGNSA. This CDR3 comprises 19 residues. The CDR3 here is CASSPEDRGWVLRRQPQHF. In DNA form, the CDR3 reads TGTGCCAGCAGCCCAGAGGACAGGGGTTGGGTATTAAGGCGTCAGCCCCAGCATTTT.

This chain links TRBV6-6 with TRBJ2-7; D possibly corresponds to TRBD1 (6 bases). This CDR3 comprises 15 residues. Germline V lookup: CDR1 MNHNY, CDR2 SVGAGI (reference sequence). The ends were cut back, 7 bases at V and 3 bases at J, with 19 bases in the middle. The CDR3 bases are TGTGCCAGCACCGACCACGGGACACCAGGCTACGAGCAGTACTTC. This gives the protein CASTDHGTPGYEQYF.

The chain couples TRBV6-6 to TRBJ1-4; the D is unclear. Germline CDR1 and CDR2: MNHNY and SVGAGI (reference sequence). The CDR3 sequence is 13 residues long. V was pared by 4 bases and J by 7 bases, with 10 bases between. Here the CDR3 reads CASSWSRGEKLFF. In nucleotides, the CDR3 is TGTGCCAGCAGTTGGAGCAGAGGTGAAAAACTGTTTTTT.

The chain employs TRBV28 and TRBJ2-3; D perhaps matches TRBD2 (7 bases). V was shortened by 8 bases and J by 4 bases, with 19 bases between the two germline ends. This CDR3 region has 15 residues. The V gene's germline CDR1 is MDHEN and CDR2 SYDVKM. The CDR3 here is CASRRGLNSADTQYF. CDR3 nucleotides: TGTGCCAGCCGGCGGGGGCTTAATTCAGCAGATACGCAGTATTTT.

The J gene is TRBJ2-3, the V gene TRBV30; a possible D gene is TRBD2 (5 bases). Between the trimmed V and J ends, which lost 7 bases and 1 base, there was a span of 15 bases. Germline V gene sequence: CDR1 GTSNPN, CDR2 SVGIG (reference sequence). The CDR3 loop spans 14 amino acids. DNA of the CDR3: TGTGCCTCCACTTCGGGAACCCGCACAGATACGCAGTATTTT. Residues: CASTSGTRTDTQYF.

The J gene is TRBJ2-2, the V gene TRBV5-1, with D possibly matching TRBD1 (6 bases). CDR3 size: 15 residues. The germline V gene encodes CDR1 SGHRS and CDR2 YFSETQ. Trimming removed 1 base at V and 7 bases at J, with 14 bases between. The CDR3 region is CASSLKGVGGGELFF. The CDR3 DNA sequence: TGCGCCAGCAGCTTGAAGGGGGTCGGTGGCGGGGAGCTGTTTTTT. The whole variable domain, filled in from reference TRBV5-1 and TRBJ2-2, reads KAGVTQTPRYLIKTRGQQVTLSCSPISGHRSVSWYQQTPGQGLQFLFEYFSETQRNKGNFPGRFSGRQFSNSRSEMNVSTLELGDSALYLCASSLKGVGGGELFFGEGSRLTVL.

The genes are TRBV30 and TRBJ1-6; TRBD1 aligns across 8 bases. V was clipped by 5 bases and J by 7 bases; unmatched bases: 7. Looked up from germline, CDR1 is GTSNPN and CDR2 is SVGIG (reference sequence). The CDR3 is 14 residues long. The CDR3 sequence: CAWAQGAGNSPLHF. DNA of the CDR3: TGTGCCTGGGCCCAGGGGGCGGGGAATTCACCCCTCCACTTT.

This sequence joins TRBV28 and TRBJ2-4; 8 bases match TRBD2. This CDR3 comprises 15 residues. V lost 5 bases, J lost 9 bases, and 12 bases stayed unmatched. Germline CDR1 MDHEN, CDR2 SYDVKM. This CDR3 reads CASSLSSGGQGIQYF. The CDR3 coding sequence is TGTGCCAGCAGTCTATCTTCGGGAGGGCAGGGCATTCAGTACTTC. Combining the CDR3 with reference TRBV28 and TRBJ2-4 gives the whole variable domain DVKVTQSSRYLVKRTGEKVFLECVQDMDHENMFWYRQDPGLGLRLIYFSYDVKMKEKGDIPEGYSVSREKKERFSLILESASTNQTSMYLCASSLSSGGQGIQYFGAGTRLSVL.

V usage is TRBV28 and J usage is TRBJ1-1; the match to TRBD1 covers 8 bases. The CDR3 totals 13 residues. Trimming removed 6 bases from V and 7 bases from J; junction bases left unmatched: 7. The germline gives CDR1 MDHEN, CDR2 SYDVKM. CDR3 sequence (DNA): TGTGCCAGCAGACCACAGGGGGTATTTGAAGCTTTCTTT. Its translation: CASRPQGVFEAFF.

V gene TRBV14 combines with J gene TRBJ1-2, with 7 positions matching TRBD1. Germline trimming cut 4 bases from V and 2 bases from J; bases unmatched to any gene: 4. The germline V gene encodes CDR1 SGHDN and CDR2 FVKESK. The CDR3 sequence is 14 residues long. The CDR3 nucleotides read TGTGCCAGCAGCCGAGGGGGCTCCAACTATGGCTACACCTTC. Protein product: CASSRGGSNYGYTF.

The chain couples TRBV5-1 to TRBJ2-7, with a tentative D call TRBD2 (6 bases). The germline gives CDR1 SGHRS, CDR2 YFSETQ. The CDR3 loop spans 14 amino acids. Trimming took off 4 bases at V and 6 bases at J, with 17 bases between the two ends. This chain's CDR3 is CASSPGEIEREQYF. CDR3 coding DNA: TGCGCCAGCAGCCCGGGGGAGATAGAGCGCGAGCAGTACTTC.